This passage covers 24 T cell receptor beta chains from one sample sequenced in a study of CD8 T cells in Susac syndrome. Reverse transcription of roughly 0.45 to 1 ug RNA was carried out with random hexamers. TCRdb reprocessed the immunoSEQ multiplex PCR reads via MiXCR and lists one record per CDR3 protein. The data hold 150,000 to 200,000 distinct CDR3 sequences, with around 96% observed a single time. What was sequenced was CD4+ T cells from PBMCs. These receptors were taken from a human donor in good health.

This chain joins TRBV3-1 and TRBJ2-3; possibly TRBD1 for D (6 bases). This CDR3 region has 17 residues. Between the trimmed V and J ends, which lost 1 base and 2 bases, there was a span of 16 bases. The germline gives CDR1 LGHDT, CDR2 YNNKEL (reference sequence). In nucleotides, the CDR3 is TGTGCCAGCAGCCAAGTTGGTACAGGGCTCCCCACAGATACGCAGTATTTT. Its translation is CASSQVGTGLPTDTQYF.

The V and J genes are TRBV29-1 and TRBJ1-2, with no clear D. In germline, CDR1 is SQVTM, CDR2 ANQGSEA. V lost 1 base and J 0 bases, leaving 9 bases between the germline ends. This CDR3 is built from 14 residues. CDR3 in amino acids: CSVEGRGANYGYTF. CDR3 nucleotides: TGCAGCGTTGAAGGACGGGGAGCTAACTATGGCTACACCTTC.

This clonotype was counted a single time. V usage is TRBV7-9 and J usage is TRBJ2-1; TRBD1 matches 8 bases. Germline V gene sequence: CDR1 SEHNR, CDR2 FQNEAQ (reference sequence). The V and J ends lost 2 bases and 5 bases, in that order; junction bases with no gene match: 2. The CDR3 consists of 14 residues. The CDR3 nucleotides read TGTGCCAGCAGCTTACAGGGGGCCGACAATGAGCAGTTCTTC. Translating it yields CASSLQGADNEQFF.

This clonotype was counted a single time. The rearrangement joins TRBV12-3 or TRBV12-4 to TRBJ2-3; D is unclear. The CDR3 totals 11 residues. The V gene lost 5 bases and the J gene lost 4 bases, with 4 bases spanning the gap. CDR3 amino acids: CASSVSDTQYF. CDR3 DNA sequence: TGTGCCAGCAGTGTTTCAGATACGCAGTATTTT.

The CDR3: CASSHRTHRDSTDYEQYF. The CDR3 DNA reads TGCGCCAGCAGTCACCGAACCCACCGGGACTCTACGGACTACGAGCAGTACTTC. J is TRBJ2-7 and V is TRBV23-1, with D perhaps matching TRBD2 (6 bases). TRBV23-1 is marked as an open reading frame, function uncertain. Deletions cut 3 bases from V and 3 bases from J, with 24 bases between. The CDR3 has 18 amino acids.

V usage is TRBV30 and J usage is TRBJ1-2, with 7 nucleotides matching TRBD1. Germline trimming cut 2 bases from V and 4 bases from J; bases unmatched to any gene: 10. Germline V gene sequence: CDR1 GTSNPN, CDR2 SVGIG (reference sequence). This CDR3 has 15 residues. The CDR3 sequence is CAWSPPDRESYGYTF. CDR3 DNA sequence: TGTGCCTGGAGTCCCCCAGACAGGGAGTCCTATGGCTACACCTTC.

This clonotype was seen only a few times. The CDR3 region is CSQQVTDTQYF. In nucleotides, the CDR3 is TGCAGCCAACAGGTTACGGATACGCAGTATTTT. V is TRBV20-1 and J is TRBJ2-3, with D possibly being TRBD1 (5 bases). This CDR3 is built from 11 residues. CDR1 is DFQATT and CDR2 is SNEGSKA in the germline V gene (reference sequence).

The V gene is TRBV7-9, the J gene TRBJ2-1; D perhaps matches TRBD2 (7 bases). The V end lost 5 bases, the J end lost 8 bases, and 16 bases lay between the germline ends. This CDR3 comprises 14 residues. Germline loops: CDR1 SEHNR, CDR2 FQNEAQ (reference sequence). Written as DNA, the CDR3 is TGTGCCAGCAGCCCGGGCGGGGGCAGCGATGAGCAGTTCTTC. This encodes CASSPGGGSDEQFF. Filled out from reference TRBV7-9 and TRBJ2-1, the complete variable domain reads DTGVSQNPRHKITKRGQNVTFRCDPISEHNRLYWYRQTLGQGPEFLTYFQNEAQLEKSRLLSDRFSAERPKGSFSTLEIQRTEQGDSAMYLCASSPGGGSDEQFFGPGTRLTVL.

The chain links TRBV29-1 to TRBJ1-1; possibly TRBD1 for D (5 bases). Germline assignment: CDR1 SQVTM and CDR2 ANQGSEA. The CDR3 is made up of 12 amino acids. The V and J ends lost 4 bases and 6 bases respectively, with 12 bases between them. Here the CDR3 reads CSVAGPGAEAFF. As DNA, the CDR3 is TGCAGCGTTGCAGGGCCGGGGGCTGAAGCTTTCTTT.

This chain connects TRBV20-1 to TRBJ2-3; weak D call: TRBD2 (7 bases). From germline, CDR1 is DFQATT and CDR2 SNEGSKA (reference sequence). V lost 5 bases and J 6 bases, leaving 15 bases between the germline ends. This CDR3 comprises 13 residues. CDR3 sequence: CSASGGRGDTQYF. DNA for the CDR3: TGCAGTGCTTCTGGGGGGAGGGGGGATACGCAGTATTTT.

This chain joins TRBV30 and TRBJ1-1; D gene unclear. CDR1 and CDR2 (germline): GTSNPN, SVGIG (reference sequence). The CDR3 totals 12 residues. Trimming left V 6 bases short and J 2 bases short, with 10 bases between. DNA for the CDR3: TGTGCCTGCTCCCCAAGAAACACTGAAGCTTTCTTT. It encodes CACSPRNTEAFF. Full variable domain (remainder filled in from reference TRBV30 and TRBJ1-1): SQTIHQWPATLVQPVGSPLSLECTVEGTSNPNLYWYRQAAGRGLQLLFYSVGIGQISSEVPQNLSASRPQDRQFILSSKKLLLSDSGFYLCACSPRNTEAFFGQGTRLTVV.

The chain recombines TRBV7-9 with TRBJ2-4, with D uncertain. Trimming removed 2 bases from V and 8 bases from J, with 13 bases in between. Germline V lookup: CDR1 SEHNR, CDR2 FQNEAQ (reference sequence). CDR3 length: 14 residues. Written as DNA, the CDR3 is TGTGCCAGCAGCTTAATTCCCGGGTTTGACATTCAGTACTTC. It translates to CASSLIPGFDIQYF.

In its sample, this clonotype was seen once. The V call is TRBV30, the J call TRBJ1-1, with 8 bases lining up with TRBD1. The V gene end was trimmed by 7 bases and the J gene end by 1 base; junction bases not matched to a gene: 5. This CDR3 contains 13 residues. From germline, CDR1 is GTSNPN and CDR2 SVGIG (reference sequence). CDR3 sequence reads: CASTGTGNTEAFF. The CDR3 DNA reads TGTGCCTCGACCGGGACAGGGAACACTGAAGCTTTCTTT.

DNA for the CDR3: TGTGCCAGCAGTTTCGGGGACACTGAAGCTTTCTTT. It specifies CASSFGDTEAFF. The rearrangement joins TRBV12-3 or TRBV12-4 to TRBJ1-1; D gene uncertain. V lost 3 bases to trimming and J lost 3 bases, with 5 bases between them. The CDR3 is made up of 12 amino acids.

The chain has TRBV2 and TRBJ2-5, with D maybe TRBD2 (7 bases). The CDR3 is 15 amino acids. CDR1 is SNHLY and CDR2 is FYNNEI in the germline V gene. Trimming pared 7 bases from V and 5 bases from J, leaving 20 bases between. This CDR3 reads CASNPNGGGQETQYF. The CDR3 bases are TGTGCCAGCAACCCAAATGGGGGGGGCCAGGAGACCCAGTACTTC.

The rearrangement joins TRBV5-1 to TRBJ2-6; 8 bases fit TRBD1. Per the germline V gene, CDR1 is SGHRS and CDR2 is YFSETQ. CDR3 length: 16 amino acids. V dropped 0 bases and J dropped 2; count of bases not matched to a gene: 1. Here the CDR3 DNA reads TGCGCCAGCAGCTTGGCGGACAGGGCTGGGGCCAACGTCCTGACTTTC. Its protein is CASSLADRAGANVLTF.

The chain carries TRBV18 and TRBJ2-7, with a weak D call TRBD1 (5 bases). CDR3 size: 15 residues. V lost 1 base and J 0 bases, leaving 10 bases between the germline ends. Germline V gene lookup returns CDR1 KGHSH and CDR2 LQKENI. DNA for the CDR3: TGTGCCAGCTCACCACTAGACAGTCCCTCCTACGAGCAGTACTTC. It translates to CASSPLDSPSYEQYF.

CDR3 in amino acids: CAMFGRTGQGYTF. In DNA form, the CDR3 reads TGTGCCATGTTCGGAAGGACAGGGCAAGGCTACACCTTC. The V and J genes are TRBV9 and TRBJ1-2; 8 bases align to TRBD1. This CDR3 spans 13 amino acids. Germline CDR1 and CDR2: SGDLS and YYNGEE. V gave up 9 bases and J gave up 8 bases; unmatched junction bases: 12.

V and J are TRBV5-1 and TRBJ2-3; a possible D gene is TRBD2 (5 bases). Germline V gene lookup returns CDR1 SGHRS and CDR2 YFSETQ. The CDR3 extends over 13 amino acids. Deletions cut 3 bases from V and 4 bases from J, with 9 bases between. The CDR3 DNA sequence: TGCGCCAGCAGCTCACTAGGCGCAGATACGCAGTATTTT. It codes for CASSSLGADTQYF.

The chain has TRBV4-1 and TRBJ1-1; 7 bases line up with TRBD1. The CDR3 sequence is 15 residues long. The germline CDR1 and CDR2 sequences are MGHRA and YSYEKL. V shed 7 bases and J 1 base; nucleotides not matched to a gene: 9. The CDR3 nucleotides are TGCGCCAGCACGTCGGGTGGACAGGCGAACACTGAAGCTTTCTTT. It specifies CASTSGGQANTEAFF.

The rearrangement joins TRBV19 to TRBJ1-2; weak D call: TRBD1 (5 bases). Trimming removed 4 bases at V and 4 bases at J, with 13 bases between. The germline V gene encodes CDR1 LNHDA and CDR2 SQIVND (reference sequence). The CDR3 is 14 amino acids. CDR3 protein: CASSKEGSVYGYTF. In DNA form, the CDR3 reads TGTGCCAGTAGTAAGGAGGGGAGTGTCTATGGCTACACCTTC.

This chain connects TRBV29-1 to TRBJ2-3; D is uncertain. The CDR3 covers 11 residues. Deletions cut 4 bases from V and 5 bases from J, with 7 bases between. Germline V gives CDR1 SQVTM, CDR2 ANQGSEA. CDR3 sequence: CSVAPGDTQYF. The DNA of the CDR3 is TGCAGCGTTGCCCCTGGAGATACGCAGTATTTT.

This clonotype was detected only once. The chain uses TRBV20-1 and TRBJ2-7; maybe TRBD1 (5 bases). V was cut by 5 bases and J by 2 bases, with 16 bases left in between. This CDR3 has 14 residues. Per germline, CDR1 DFQATT and CDR2 SNEGSKA (reference sequence). CDR3 amino acids: CSARSSGNPYEQYF. CDR3 in DNA: TGCAGTGCTCGGAGCTCAGGGAACCCCTACGAGCAGTACTTC.

The rearrangement links TRBV7-2 to TRBJ2-3; the match to TRBD2 covers 7 bases. Looked up from germline, CDR1 is SGHTA and CDR2 is FQGNSA. The CDR3 contains 15 residues. The V segment lost 5 bases and the J segment 4 bases; nucleotides outside the gene matches: 9. The CDR3 here is CASSVLGRAADTQYF. CDR3 coding DNA: TGTGCCAGCAGCGTACTGGGGAGGGCGGCAGATACGCAGTATTTT.